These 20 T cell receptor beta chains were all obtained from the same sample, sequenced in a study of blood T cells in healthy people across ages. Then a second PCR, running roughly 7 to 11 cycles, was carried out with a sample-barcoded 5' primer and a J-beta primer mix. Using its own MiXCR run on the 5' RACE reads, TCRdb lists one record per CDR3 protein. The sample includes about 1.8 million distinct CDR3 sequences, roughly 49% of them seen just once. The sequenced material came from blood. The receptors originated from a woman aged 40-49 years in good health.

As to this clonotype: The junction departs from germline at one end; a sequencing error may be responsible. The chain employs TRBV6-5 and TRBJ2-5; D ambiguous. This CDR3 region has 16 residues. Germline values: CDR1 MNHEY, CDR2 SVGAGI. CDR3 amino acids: CASITIHPPIKETQHF. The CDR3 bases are TGTGCCAGCATTACTATCCATCCTCCCATCAAAGAGACCCAGCACTTC.

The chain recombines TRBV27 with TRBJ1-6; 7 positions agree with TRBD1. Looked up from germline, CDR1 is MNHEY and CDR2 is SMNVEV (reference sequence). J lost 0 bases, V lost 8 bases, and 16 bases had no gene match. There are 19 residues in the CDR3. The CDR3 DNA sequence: TGTGCCAGCCCTAATCCCCGTAAACAGGGGAGCTCCTATAATTCACCCCTCCACTTT. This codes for CASPNPRKQGSSYNSPLHF.

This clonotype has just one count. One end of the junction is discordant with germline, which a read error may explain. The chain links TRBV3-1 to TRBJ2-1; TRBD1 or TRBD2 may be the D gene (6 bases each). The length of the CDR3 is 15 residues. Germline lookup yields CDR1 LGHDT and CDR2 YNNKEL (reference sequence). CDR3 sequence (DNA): TGTGCCAGCAGCCAGAGAGGGGGGTACGTCAATGAGCAGTTTTTC. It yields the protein CASSQRGGYVNEQFF.

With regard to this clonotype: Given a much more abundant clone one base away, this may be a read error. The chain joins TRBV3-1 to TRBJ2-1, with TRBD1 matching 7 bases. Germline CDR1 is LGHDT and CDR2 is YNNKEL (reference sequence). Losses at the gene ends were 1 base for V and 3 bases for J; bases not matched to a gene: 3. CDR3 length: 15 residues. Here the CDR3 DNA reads TGTGCCAGCAGCCAAGCAGGACAGGTCTACAATGAGCAGTTCTTC. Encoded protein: CASSQAGQVYNEQFF.

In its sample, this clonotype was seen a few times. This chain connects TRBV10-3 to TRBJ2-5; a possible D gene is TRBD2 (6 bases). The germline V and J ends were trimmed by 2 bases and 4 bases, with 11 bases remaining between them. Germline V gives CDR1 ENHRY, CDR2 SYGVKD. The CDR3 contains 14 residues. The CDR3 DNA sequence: TGTGCCATCAGTGAGGGGGGGAACAGAGAGACCCAGTACTTC. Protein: CAISEGGNRETQYF.

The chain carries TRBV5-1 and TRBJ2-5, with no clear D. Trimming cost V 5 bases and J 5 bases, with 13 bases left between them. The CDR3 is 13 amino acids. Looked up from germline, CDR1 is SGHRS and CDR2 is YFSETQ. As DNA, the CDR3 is TGCGCCAGCAGGGTGGATCGGACGGAGACCCAGTACTTC. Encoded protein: CASRVDRTETQYF.

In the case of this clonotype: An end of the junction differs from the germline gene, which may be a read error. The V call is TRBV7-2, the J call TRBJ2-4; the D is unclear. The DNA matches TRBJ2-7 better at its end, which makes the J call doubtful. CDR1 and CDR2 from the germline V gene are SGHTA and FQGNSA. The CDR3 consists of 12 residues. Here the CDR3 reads CAGSLDLYEQYF. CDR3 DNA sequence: TGTGCCGGCAGCTTAGACCTCTACGAGCAGTACTTC.

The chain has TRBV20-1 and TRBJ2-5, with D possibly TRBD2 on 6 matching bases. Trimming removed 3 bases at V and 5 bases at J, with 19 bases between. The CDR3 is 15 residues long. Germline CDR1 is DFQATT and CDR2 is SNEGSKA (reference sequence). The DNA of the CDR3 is TGCAGTGCTAGGGATTGGCGGGGCCTTCGGGAGACCCAGTACTTC. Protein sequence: CSARDWRGLRETQYF.

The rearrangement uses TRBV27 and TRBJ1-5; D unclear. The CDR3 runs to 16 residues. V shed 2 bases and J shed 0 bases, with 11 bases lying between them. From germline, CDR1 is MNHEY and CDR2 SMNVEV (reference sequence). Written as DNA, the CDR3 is TGTGCCAGCAGTTTACTAGGCAGATATAGCAATCAGCCCCAGCATTTT. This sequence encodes CASSLLGRYSNQPQHF.

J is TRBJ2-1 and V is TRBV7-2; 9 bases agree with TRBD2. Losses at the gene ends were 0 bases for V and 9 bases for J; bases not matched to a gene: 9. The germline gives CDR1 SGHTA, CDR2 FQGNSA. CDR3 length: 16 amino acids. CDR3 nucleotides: TGTGCCAGCAGCTTAGCGTCCGCGGGGGGGCCGGTTGAGCAGTTCTTC. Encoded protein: CASSLASAGGPVEQFF.

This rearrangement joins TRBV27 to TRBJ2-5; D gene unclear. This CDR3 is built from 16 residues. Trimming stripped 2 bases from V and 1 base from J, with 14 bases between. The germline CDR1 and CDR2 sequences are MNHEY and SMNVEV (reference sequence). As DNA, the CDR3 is TGTGCCAGCAGTTTAGTGAAGGGATGGGGCCAAGAGACCCAGTACTTC. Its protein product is CASSLVKGWGQETQYF.

The CDR3 protein is CASSLRWGGATDTQYF. CDR3 in DNA: TGTGCCAGCAGCTTGCGGTGGGGGGGCGCGACGGATACGCAGTATTTT. The rearrangement joins TRBV7-2 to TRBJ2-3; the D gene is possibly TRBD2 (7 bases). Trimming shortened V by 3 bases and J by 6 bases, and 19 bases separated the two germline ends. This CDR3 region has 16 residues. Germline CDR1 and CDR2: SGHTA and FQGNSA. Drawing the rest from reference TRBV7-2 and TRBJ2-3, the complete variable domain is GAGVSQSPSNKVTEKGKDVELRCDPISGHTALYWYRQSLGQGLEFLIYFQGNSAPDKSGLPSDRFSAERTGGSVSTLTIQRTQQEDSAVYLCASSLRWGGATDTQYFGPGTRLTVL.

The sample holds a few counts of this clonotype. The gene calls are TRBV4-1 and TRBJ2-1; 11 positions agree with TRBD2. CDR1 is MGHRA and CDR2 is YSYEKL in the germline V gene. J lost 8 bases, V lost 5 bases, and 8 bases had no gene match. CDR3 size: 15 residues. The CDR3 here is CASSLRLAGLDEQFF. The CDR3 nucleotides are TGCGCCAGCAGCTTACGACTAGCGGGGTTGGATGAGCAGTTCTTC.

CDR3 region: CASSQESNVWDRVEGGANVLTF. The CDR3 DNA sequence: TGTGCCAGCAGCCAAGAGTCGAACGTTTGGGACAGGGTAGAAGGTGGGGCCAACGTCCTGACTTTC. The chain joins TRBV14 to TRBJ2-6; TRBD1 matches 9 bases. V shed 0 bases, J shed 3 bases, and the junction held 18 bases outside the gene matches. CDR1 is SGHDN and CDR2 is FVKESK in the germline V gene. This CDR3 spans 22 amino acids.

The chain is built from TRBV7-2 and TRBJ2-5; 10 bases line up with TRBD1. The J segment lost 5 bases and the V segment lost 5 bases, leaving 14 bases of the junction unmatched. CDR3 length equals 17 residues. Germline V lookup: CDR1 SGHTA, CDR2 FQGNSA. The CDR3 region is CASSELTGTGADETQYF. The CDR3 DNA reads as TGTGCCAGCAGCGAACTTACCGGGACAGGGGCGGACGAGACCCAGTACTTC.

CDR3 amino acids: CASSFTRNPNQPQHF. CDR3 DNA: TGTGCCAGCAGCTTCACCAGGAATCCGAATCAGCCCCAGCATTTT. This sequence joins TRBV13 and TRBJ1-5; no clear D gene. Germline V gene sequence: CDR1 PRHDT, CDR2 FYEKMQ (reference sequence). The CDR3 spans 15 residues. Trimming took 3 bases from V and 4 from J, leaving 13 bases between them.

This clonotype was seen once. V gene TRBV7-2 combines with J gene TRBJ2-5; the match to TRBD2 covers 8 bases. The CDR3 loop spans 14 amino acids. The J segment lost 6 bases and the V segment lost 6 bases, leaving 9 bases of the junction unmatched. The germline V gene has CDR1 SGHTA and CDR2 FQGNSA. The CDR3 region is CASSLGRGGQTQYF. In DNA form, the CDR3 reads TGTGCCAGCAGTCTAGGTCGGGGGGGGCAGACCCAGTACTTC.

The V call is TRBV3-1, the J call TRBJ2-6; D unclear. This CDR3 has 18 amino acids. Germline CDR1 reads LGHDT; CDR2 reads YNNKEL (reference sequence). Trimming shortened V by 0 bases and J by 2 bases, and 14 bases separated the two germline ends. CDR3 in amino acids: CASSQDIEFWAGANVLTF. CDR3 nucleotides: TGTGCCAGCAGCCAAGATATCGAATTCTGGGCTGGGGCCAACGTCCTGACTTTC.

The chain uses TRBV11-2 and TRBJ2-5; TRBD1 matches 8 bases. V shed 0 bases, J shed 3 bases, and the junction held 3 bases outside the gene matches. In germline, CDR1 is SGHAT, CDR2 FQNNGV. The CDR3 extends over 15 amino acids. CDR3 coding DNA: TGTGCCAGCAGCTTAGACAGGGGGCGAGAAGAGACCCAGTACTTC. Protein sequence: CASSLDRGREETQYF.

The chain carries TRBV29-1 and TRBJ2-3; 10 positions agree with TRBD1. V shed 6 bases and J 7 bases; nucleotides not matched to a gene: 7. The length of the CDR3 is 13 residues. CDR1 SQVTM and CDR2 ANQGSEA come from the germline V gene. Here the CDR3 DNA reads TGCAGCGTCTCCGGGACAGGGGATTATACGCAGTATTTT. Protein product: CSVSGTGDYTQYF.